This T cell receptor beta chain was documented in a study of human T cells and chemical hapten exposure. On the study more broadly: Patients were given diphenylcyclopropenone on the scalp weekly across the roughly 25-week study.

Sample time point: patch test 1, 2 weeks after DPC sensitization. Treatment meaning: therapeutic diphenylcyclopropenone sensitization with weekly scalp DPC. Whole blood that had not been fractionated was the source of extracted total RNA. Donation of samples came from alopecia patients who were 18 to 70 years old and suitable for DPC. One entry per CDR3 protein results from TCRdb running MiXCR on the RACE reads. The table has some 52,000 distinct CDR3 sequences, 8% to 13% seen once; the top ten hold less than 2%. The CDR3 is made up of 14 amino acids. Unmatched junction bases numbered 10, after V lost 8 bases and J lost 5 bases. Germline values: CDR1 MGHRA, CDR2 YSYEKL.

The V and J genes are TRBV4-1 and TRBJ2-3; 7 nucleotides align to TRBD2. The clonotype comes from a woman in her forties with alopecia areata. Some clones in this sample may be carry-over from other donors' samples. The sample in question was whole blood, obtained in connection with sensitization to the hapten diphenylcyclopropenone (DPC). CDR3 nucleotides: TGCGCCAGCGGGGATAGCGGGTTTTTAGATACGCAGTATTTT. Its protein product is CASGDSGFLDTQYF.